A single sample gave rise to the 29 T cell receptor beta chains below, sequenced in a study of blood T cell repertoires in COVID-19. Sequencing used immunoSEQ multiplex PCR; TCRdb keeps in-frame clones, though not all of them. The sample gives around 100,000 clones, nearly 90% of which show up once; over 6.5% is in the top ten. Material for sequencing was peripheral blood. The receptors originated from a woman in her seventies who had recovered from COVID-19.

The gene calls are TRBV6-5 and TRBJ1-1; D not resolved. The germline V and J ends were trimmed by 7 bases and 7 bases, with 22 bases remaining between them. CDR1 is MNHEY, CDR2 SVGAGI, per germline. CDR3 length: 15 amino acids. The CDR3 nucleotides read TGTGCCAGCACCGAAGGGAGCTGGGGAGCTGGTGAAGCTTTCTTT. It codes for CASTEGSWGAGEAFF.

CDR3 loop: CASSPAGARAVSTDTQYF. The CDR3, as DNA: TGTGCCAGCTCACCCGCAGGGGCCAGAGCGGTCTCCACAGATACGCAGTATTTT. The chain is built from TRBV18 and TRBJ2-3, with D possibly matching TRBD1 (6 bases). The CDR3 totals 18 residues. Trimming pared 3 bases from V and 2 bases from J, leaving 21 bases between. CDR1 and CDR2 (germline): KGHSH, LQKENI.

This rearrangement joins TRBV11-3 to TRBJ2-1, with D possibly being TRBD1 (6 bases). V was clipped by 1 base and J by 15 bases, with 16 bases between them. CDR1 and CDR2 from the germline V gene are SGHNT and YENEEA. The CDR3 sequence is 13 residues long. The CDR3, as DNA: TGTGCCAGCAGCTTAGCCCCCGAACAGGGCCTGTTCTTC. This encodes CASSLAPEQGLFF.

The CDR3 loop reads CASSYGGGARHQPQHF. The CDR3 DNA is TGTGCCAGCAGTTACGGCGGGGGGGCGAGGCATCAGCCCCAGCATTTT. The chain uses TRBV6-2 or TRBV6-3 and TRBJ1-5; perhaps TRBD1 as D (6 bases). Germline CDR1 reads MNHEY; CDR2 reads SVGEGT. V lost 2 bases and J lost 5, with 16 bases in between. The CDR3 sequence is 16 residues long.

This clone was recorded a few times. The chain is built from TRBV7-2 and TRBJ2-7; D gene ambiguous. V lost 2 bases to trimming and J lost 3 bases, with 11 bases between them. From germline, CDR1 is SGHTA and CDR2 FQGNSA. The CDR3 contains 14 residues. The CDR3 is CASSLFGNNYEQYF. CDR3 bases: TGTGCCAGCAGCTTATTTGGCAACAACTACGAGCAGTACTTC.

V gene TRBV28 combines with J gene TRBJ2-5, with a tentative D call TRBD2 (5 bases). Trimming shortened V by 1 base and J by 1 base, and 13 bases separated the two germline ends. This CDR3 region has 16 residues. Germline CDR1 is MDHEN and CDR2 is SYDVKM. The CDR3 sequence: CASSLYRRVSQETQYF. The DNA for the CDR3 is TGTGCCAGCAGTTTATATCGGCGGGTTTCCCAAGAGACCCAGTACTTC.

The rearrangement joins TRBV5-1 to TRBJ2-3; maybe TRBD2 (6 bases). CDR3 length: 15 amino acids. Trimming shortened V by 4 bases and J by 5 bases, and 17 bases separated the two germline ends. Per the germline V gene, CDR1 is SGHRS and CDR2 is YFSETQ. The CDR3 coding sequence is TGCGCCAGCAGCGAGCGTACGGGAGATTTAGATACGCAGTATTTT. Its translation: CASSERTGDLDTQYF.

In DNA form, the CDR3 reads TGTGCCAGCATATCTGGGAGGGCCGTCGGCTACGAGCAGTACTTC. Residues: CASISGRAVGYEQYF. The genes are TRBV2 and TRBJ2-7; TRBD2 aligns across 7 bases. The CDR3 sequence is 15 residues long. With V trimmed by 7 bases and J by 3 bases, 12 bases remained unmatched. The germline V gene has CDR1 SNHLY and CDR2 FYNNEI.

The CDR3 DNA reads as TGCGCCAGCAGCCGAGGGCTCTACGAGCAGTACTTC. Its protein product is CASSRGLYEQYF. The rearrangement links TRBV5-1 to TRBJ2-7, with D tentatively TRBD2 (5 bases). V was cut by 4 bases and J by 3 bases, with 8 bases left in between. This CDR3 comprises 12 residues. Germline CDR1 is SGHRS and CDR2 is YFSETQ.

This clone has just one count. This chain links TRBV12-3 or TRBV12-4 with TRBJ2-7; D is possibly TRBD1 (5 bases). The V gene lost 7 bases and the J gene lost 7 bases, with 14 bases spanning the gap. The CDR3 contains 12 residues. CDR3 sequence reads: CASTRGAEEQYF. The CDR3 bases are TGTGCCAGCACTCGTGGGGCGGAAGAGCAGTACTTC.

The chain employs TRBV6-5 and TRBJ2-3; D uncertain. V shed 6 bases and J shed 2 bases, with 9 bases lying between them. CDR1 is MNHEY, CDR2 SVGAGI, per germline. CDR3 length: 13 amino acids. CDR3 loop: CASSFLSTDTQYF. The CDR3 DNA sequence: TGTGCCAGCAGCTTCCTCTCCACAGATACGCAGTATTTT.

This clone showed up just once. The chain is built from TRBV7-2 and TRBJ2-7; the D gene is possibly TRBD1 (6 bases). In germline, CDR1 is SGHTA, CDR2 FQGNSA. This CDR3 has 12 amino acids. V lost 2 bases and J lost 9, with 11 bases in between. As DNA, the CDR3 is TGTGCCAGCAGCTTAAGGGGGAGAGGGCAGTACTTC. Its translation: CASSLRGRGQYF.

The chain recombines TRBV7-2 with TRBJ2-1; unclear D gene. Looked up from germline, CDR1 is SGHTA and CDR2 is FQGNSA. V was trimmed by 1 base and J by 6 bases, leaving 10 bases between them. The CDR3 is 14 residues long. CDR3 in amino acids: CASSLGVEPNEQFF. The CDR3 DNA reads as TGTGCCAGCAGCTTAGGCGTCGAGCCCAATGAGCAGTTCTTC.

The CDR3 region has the DNA TGTGCCAGCAGCTTCGGGGAATCAGTTGTAGATACGCAGTATTTT. It translates to CASSFGESVVDTQYF. V usage is TRBV7-3 and J usage is TRBJ2-3, with D possibly being TRBD2 (5 bases). The CDR3 runs 15 residues. CDR1 and CDR2 (germline): SGHTA, FQGTGA. With 3 bases removed from V and 5 bases from J, the gap between germline ends came to 15 bases.

The V gene is TRBV5-1, the J gene TRBJ1-4; 9 bases fit TRBD1. Germline-derived CDR1 and CDR2 are SGHRS and YFSETQ. There are 14 residues in the CDR3. J lost 7 bases, V lost 0 bases, and 1 base had no gene match. CDR3 sequence reads: CASSLGQGGEKLFF. The DNA for the CDR3 is TGCGCCAGCAGCTTGGGACAGGGGGGTGAAAAACTGTTTTTT. The variable domain in full, completed from reference TRBV5-1 and TRBJ1-4, reads KAGVTQTPRYLIKTRGQQVTLSCSPISGHRSVSWYQQTPGQGLQFLFEYFSETQRNKGNFPGRFSGRQFSNSRSEMNVSTLELGDSALYLCASSLGQGGEKLFFGSGTQLSVL.

The rearrangement uses TRBV3-1 (or the pseudogene TRBV3-2) and TRBJ1-1; D unclear. Trimming removed 5 bases from V and 8 bases from J, with 15 bases in between. The CDR3 is made up of 13 amino acids. CDR1 LGHDT and CDR2 YNNKEL come from the germline V gene (reference sequence). Written as DNA, the CDR3 is TGTGCCAGCAGCAACCCGGGGTGGTCCGAAGCTTTCTTT. Protein product: CASSNPGWSEAFF.

This clone has only one observation. DNA for the CDR3: TGTGCCAGCAGCCCCTTAGGGGTCACTGAAGCTTTCTTT. This translates into CASSPLGVTEAFF. The V gene is TRBV7-3, the J gene TRBJ1-1; TRBD1 is a possible D gene (5 bases). Trimming stripped 5 bases from V and 4 bases from J, with 11 bases between. This CDR3 has 13 amino acids. CDR1 and CDR2 (germline): SGHTA, FQGTGA.

In its sample, this clone was seen a few times. The chain has TRBV7-8 and TRBJ2-1; TRBD1 matches at 8 bases. V gave up 5 bases and J gave up 10 bases; unmatched junction bases: 13. CDR1 and CDR2 (germline): SGHVS, FQNEAQ. This CDR3 spans 15 amino acids. The CDR3 region is CASSTGQARFGEQFF. For the CDR3, the DNA is TGTGCCAGCAGCACGGGACAGGCCCGTTTCGGGGAGCAGTTCTTC.

The V gene is TRBV28, the J gene TRBJ1-3, with D possibly being TRBD1 (6 bases). Trimming stripped 3 bases from V and 4 bases from J, with 10 bases between. The CDR3 has 14 amino acids. Per germline, CDR1 MDHEN and CDR2 SYDVKM. The CDR3 region has the DNA TGTGCCAGCAGTTTGTGGGGGACAGGAAACACCATATATTTT. It translates to CASSLWGTGNTIYF.

The J gene is TRBJ2-7, the V gene TRBV4-1, with 12 bases aligning to TRBD1. Germline values: CDR1 MGHRA, CDR2 YSYEKL. The V segment lost 4 bases and the J segment 5 bases; nucleotides outside the gene matches: 9. The CDR3 totals 16 residues. The CDR3 DNA sequence: TGCGCCAGCAGCCTAACTCCGGGACAGGGGGCCCACGAGCAGTACTTC. Amino acid sequence: CASSLTPGQGAHEQYF.

The genes are TRBV10-3 and TRBJ2-1, with 11 bases matching TRBD2. V was pared by 3 bases and J by 7 bases, with 14 bases of the junction left unmatched. The CDR3 is made up of 18 amino acids. Germline V lookup: CDR1 ENHRY, CDR2 SYGVKD. The CDR3 protein is CAISDPPGLADARNEQFF. DNA of the CDR3: TGTGCCATCAGTGACCCACCGGGACTAGCGGACGCGCGGAATGAGCAGTTCTTC.

The chain uses TRBV6-2 or TRBV6-3 and TRBJ2-3, with D possibly matching TRBD2 (6 bases). The CDR3 loop spans 16 amino acids. Germline CDR1 is MNHEY and CDR2 is SVGEGT. V lost 2 bases to trimming and J lost 0 bases, with 12 bases between them. CDR3 region: CASSYGEAGSTDTQYF. DNA of the CDR3: TGTGCCAGCAGTTACGGGGAGGCGGGGAGCACAGATACGCAGTATTTT.

This clone was observed a single time. The V and J genes are TRBV5-1 and TRBJ2-1; 10 bases line up with TRBD2. The germline gives CDR1 SGHRS, CDR2 YFSETQ. V lost 0 bases, J lost 6 bases, and 9 bases stayed unmatched. The CDR3 runs 17 residues. CDR3 protein: CASSLAPEAGGINEQFF. Here the CDR3 DNA reads TGCGCCAGCAGCTTGGCTCCGGAAGCGGGGGGGATCAATGAGCAGTTCTTC.

A single count supports this clone. This rearrangement joins TRBV29-1 to TRBJ2-5; 10 nucleotides agree with TRBD1. The CDR3 has 13 amino acids. Trimming took 6 bases from V and 5 from J; bases not matched to a gene: 6. The V gene's germline CDR1 is SQVTM and CDR2 ANQGSEA. The CDR3 bases are TGCAGCGTCCGGGACAGGGGTTGGGAGACCCAGTACTTC. Translated: CSVRDRGWETQYF.

Only one count was recorded for this clone. This chain links TRBV27 with TRBJ2-5, with 16 bases matching TRBD2. Per the germline V gene, CDR1 is MNHEY and CDR2 is SMNVEV (reference sequence). V shed 5 bases and J 5 bases; nucleotides not matched to a gene: 17. The CDR3 is 20 residues long. The CDR3: CASSPTQPGLAGGPRETQYF. DNA for the CDR3: TGTGCCAGCAGTCCAACCCAACCGGGACTAGCGGGAGGGCCCCGGGAGACCCAGTACTTC.

This clone was observed once. The V gene is TRBV28, the J gene TRBJ1-1; 7 bases agree with TRBD1. Germline CDR1 and CDR2: MDHEN and SYDVKM. The CDR3 has 15 amino acids. The ends lost 0 bases at V and 0 bases at J; junction bases unmatched: 1. CDR3 protein: CASSLWTGMNTEAFF. CDR3 nucleotides: TGTGCCAGCAGTTTATGGACAGGGATGAACACTGAAGCTTTCTTT.

The rearrangement uses TRBV5-1 and TRBJ1-6; 8 bases align to TRBD1. The ends lost 0 bases at V and 5 bases at J; junction bases unmatched: 1. Germline V gene data show CDR1 as SGHRS and CDR2 as YFSETQ. This CDR3 has 15 amino acids. The chain's CDR3 is CASSLGTGNNSPLHF. CDR3 DNA: TGCGCCAGCAGCTTGGGGACAGGGAATAATTCACCCCTCCACTTT.

The chain carries TRBV7-9 and TRBJ2-7; 9 bases map to TRBD2. Unmatched junction bases numbered 15, after V lost 7 bases and J lost 2 bases. This CDR3 is built from 17 residues. The germline CDR1 and CDR2 sequences are SEHNR and FQNEAQ (reference sequence). Here the CDR3 reads CASKTTMGLAGTYEQYF. The CDR3 region has the DNA TGTGCCAGCAAGACGACGATGGGGCTAGCGGGGACCTACGAGCAGTACTTC.

The chain has TRBV28 and TRBJ1-2; TRBD1 agrees at 9 bases. The CDR3 totals 14 residues. Germline loops: CDR1 MDHEN, CDR2 SYDVKM. Trimming took 2 bases from V and 6 from J; bases not matched to a gene: 4. This chain's CDR3 is CASSLDGTGNGYTF. The CDR3 DNA reads as TGTGCCAGCAGTTTAGACGGGACAGGGAATGGCTACACCTTC.